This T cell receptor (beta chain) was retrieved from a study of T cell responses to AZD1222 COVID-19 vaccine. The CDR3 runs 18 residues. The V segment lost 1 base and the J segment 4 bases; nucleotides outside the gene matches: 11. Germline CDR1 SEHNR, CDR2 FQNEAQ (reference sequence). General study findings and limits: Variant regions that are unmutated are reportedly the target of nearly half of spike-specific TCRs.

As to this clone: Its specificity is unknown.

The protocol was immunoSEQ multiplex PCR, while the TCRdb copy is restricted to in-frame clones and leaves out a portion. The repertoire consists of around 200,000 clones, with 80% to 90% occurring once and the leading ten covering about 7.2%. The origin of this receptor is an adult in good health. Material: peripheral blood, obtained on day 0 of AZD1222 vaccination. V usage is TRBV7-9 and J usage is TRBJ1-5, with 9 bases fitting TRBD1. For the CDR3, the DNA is TGTGCCAGCAGCTTAGTTTCATTTAGGACAGGGGTTAATCAGCCCCAGCATTTT. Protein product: CASSLVSFRTGVNQPQHF.